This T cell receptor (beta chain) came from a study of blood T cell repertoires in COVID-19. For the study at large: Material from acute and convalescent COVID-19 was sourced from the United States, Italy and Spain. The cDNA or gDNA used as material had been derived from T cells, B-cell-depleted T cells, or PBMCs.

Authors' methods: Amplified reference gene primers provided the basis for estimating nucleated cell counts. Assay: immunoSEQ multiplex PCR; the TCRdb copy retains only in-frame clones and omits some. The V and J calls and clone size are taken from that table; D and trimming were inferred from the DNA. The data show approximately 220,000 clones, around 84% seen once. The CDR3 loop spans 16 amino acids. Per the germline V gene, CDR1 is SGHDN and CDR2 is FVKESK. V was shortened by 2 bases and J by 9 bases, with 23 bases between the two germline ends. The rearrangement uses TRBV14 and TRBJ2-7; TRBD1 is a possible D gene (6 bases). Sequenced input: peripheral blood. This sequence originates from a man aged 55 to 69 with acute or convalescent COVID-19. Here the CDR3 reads CASSQTQTGAALRQYF. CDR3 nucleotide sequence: TGTGCCAGCAGCCAAACGCAGACAGGTGCCGCCCTTCGGCAGTACTTC.